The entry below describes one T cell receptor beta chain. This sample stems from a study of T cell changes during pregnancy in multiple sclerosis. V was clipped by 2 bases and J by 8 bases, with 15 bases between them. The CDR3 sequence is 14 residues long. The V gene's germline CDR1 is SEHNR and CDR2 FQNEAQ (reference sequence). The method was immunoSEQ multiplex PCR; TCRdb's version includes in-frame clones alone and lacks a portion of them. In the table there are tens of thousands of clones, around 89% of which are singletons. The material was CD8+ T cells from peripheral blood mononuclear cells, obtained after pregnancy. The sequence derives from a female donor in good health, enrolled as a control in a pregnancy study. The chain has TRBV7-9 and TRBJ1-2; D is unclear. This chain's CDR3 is CASSLSTYHRGYTF. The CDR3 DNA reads TGTGCCAGCAGCTTAAGTACCTACCACCGGGGCTACACCTTC.